This T cell receptor beta chain was found in a study of OX40 agonist ivuxolimab in advanced cancers. Of note for this clone: The antigen is undetermined.

Germline V gene data show CDR1 as SGHTA and CDR2 as FQGTGA. The CDR3 sequence is 14 residues long. Trimming took off 2 bases at V and 0 bases at J, with 6 bases between the two ends. Overall study findings and caveats: On average, a greater number of expanded clones characterised CD8+ T cells relative to CD4+.

The protocol was immunoSEQ multiplex PCR, while the TCRdb copy is restricted to in-frame clones and leaves out a portion. The repertoire holds 99,000 or so clones, with around 94% as singletons. Prior autoimmune disease or systemic immunosuppression barred patients. Baseline, cycle 4 day 1, and cycle 7 day 1 were the blood sampling points. This TCR was recovered from an adult with an advanced solid tumor such as melanoma, head and neck, liver or kidney cancer. Material: CD4+ or CD8+ T cells sorted from blood, obtained in a trial of the OX40 agonist ivuxolimab. The chain uses TRBV7-3 and TRBJ2-3; D may correspond to TRBD1 or TRBD2 (5 bases each). CDR3 nucleotide sequence: TGTGCCAGCAGCTTACGGGGCAGCACAGATACGCAGTATTTT. It encodes CASSLRGSTDTQYF.